Only a few counts were recorded for the clone carrying this T cell receptor (beta chain). Researchers made TCR beta libraries by using iRepertoire HTBI primers and running Arm-PCR on CDR3 regions. Using its own MiXCR run on the multiplex PCR reads, TCRdb lists one record per CDR3 protein. The sample consists of roughly 260,000 distinct CDR3 sequences, about 17% of them appearing once. The time point here: newly diagnosed GD, antithyroid drugs for less than 3 months. Extracted RNA from PBMCs served as the source of the TCR library. This entry belongs to a study of regulatory T cells in long-lasting Graves disease. Separately, the same data were catalogued under a study of T cells in Graves' hyperthyroidism and ophthalmopathy.

The receptor was isolated from a woman aged 25 to 39 with Graves disease. Source: peripheral blood mononuclear cells (PBMCs), taken at new diagnosis, from a patient treated with antithyroid drugs.

CDR3 region: CASSESPGSYEQYF. In DNA form, the CDR3 reads TGTGCCAGCAGTGAATCCCCAGGCTCCTACGAGCAGTACTTC. The chain joins TRBV6-2 or TRBV6-3 to TRBJ2-7; no firm D call. Germline-derived CDR1 and CDR2 are MNHEY and SVGEGT. Trimming stripped 5 bases from V and 0 bases from J, with 11 bases between. The CDR3 is made up of 14 amino acids.